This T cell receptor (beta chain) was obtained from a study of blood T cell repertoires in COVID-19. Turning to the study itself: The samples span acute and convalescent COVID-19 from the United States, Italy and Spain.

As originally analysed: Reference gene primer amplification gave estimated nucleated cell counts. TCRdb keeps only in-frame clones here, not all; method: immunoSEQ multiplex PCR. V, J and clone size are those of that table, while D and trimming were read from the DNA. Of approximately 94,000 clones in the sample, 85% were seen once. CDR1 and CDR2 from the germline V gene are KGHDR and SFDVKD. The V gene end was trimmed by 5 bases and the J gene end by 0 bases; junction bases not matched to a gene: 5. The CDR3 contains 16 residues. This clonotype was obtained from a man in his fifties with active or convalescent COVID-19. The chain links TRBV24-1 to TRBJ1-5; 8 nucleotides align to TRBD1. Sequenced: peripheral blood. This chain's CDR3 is CATSAQGQGSNQPQHF. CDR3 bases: TGTGCCACCAGTGCCCAAGGACAGGGTAGCAATCAGCCCCAGCATTTT.